This T cell receptor (beta chain) was found in a study of T cell responses to AZD1222 COVID-19 vaccine. A note on this clone: What it recognizes is unknown.

Germline CDR1 SNHLY, CDR2 FYNNEI. The CDR3 length is 14 residues. V shed 8 bases and J 8 bases; nucleotides not matched to a gene: 9. Study conclusions and caveats: In the spike-specific TCR repertoire, nearly half reportedly target unmutated variant regions. Spike was spanned by vaccine-associated CD4 TCRs, which were dominant at 160-218 and 743-854. A mostly white British donor set with more females was recruited, and clonal diversity was possibly underestimated.

Generated by immunoSEQ multiplex PCR, the TCRdb table keeps only in-frame clones and is missing some. The table records some 90,000 clones, roughly nine tenths of them present only once. The source was peripheral blood, collected 28 days after the second AZD1222 dose. The sequence was collected from an adult who received the AZD1222 COVID-19 vaccine. The V and J genes are TRBV2 and TRBJ1-6; TRBD1 matches 7 bases. The CDR3 bases are TGTGCCAGCCTAGACAGGGACGGTCATTCACCCCTCCACTTT. Its translation is CASLDRDGHSPLHF.